What follows are 11 T cell receptor beta chains derived from one specimen sequenced in a study of T cells in Graves' hyperthyroidism and ophthalmopathy. There were TCR beta CDR3 regions amplified from RNA transcripts. TCR CDR3 underwent first-round RT-PCR with the HTBI primer set. MiXCR, run by TCRdb on the multiplex PCR reads, gives a single entry per CDR3 protein. The table lists a few hundred thousand distinct CDR3 sequences, around a sixth of them singletons. The sample taken for sequencing was blood. These receptors came from a woman between 25 and 40 years old with Graves' hyperthyroidism.

Many counts were recorded for this clonotype. The CDR3 is CASSNRGRQETQYF. The CDR3 DNA reads TGTGCCAGCAGTAACAGGGGGCGGCAAGAGACCCAGTACTTC. This sequence joins TRBV2 and TRBJ2-5; 9 nucleotides match TRBD1. V lost 5 bases, J lost 2 bases, and 3 bases stayed unmatched. CDR3 size: 14 residues. CDR1 SNHLY and CDR2 FYNNEI come from the germline V gene.

The rearrangement links TRBV9 to TRBJ2-2; tentative D call: TRBD2 (6 bases). V was shortened by 0 bases and J by 6 bases, with 15 bases between the two germline ends. The germline V gene encodes CDR1 SGDLS and CDR2 YYNGEE. This CDR3 contains 16 residues. The CDR3: CASSVERDSGPGELFF. For the CDR3, the DNA is TGTGCCAGCAGCGTAGAGAGGGACTCAGGTCCCGGGGAGCTGTTTTTT.

The chain couples TRBV5-1 to TRBJ2-5; D gene ambiguous. The CDR3 has 14 amino acids. Trimming removed 4 bases from V and 0 bases from J, with 10 bases in between. Germline V lookup: CDR1 SGHRS, CDR2 YFSETQ. CDR3 protein: CASSRDPDQETQYF. DNA of the CDR3: TGCGCCAGCAGCCGCGACCCAGACCAAGAGACCCAGTACTTC.

In this sample, this clonotype turned up many times. The V call is TRBV7-9, the J call TRBJ2-5, with D perhaps matching TRBD2 (7 bases). Germline V CDR1 and CDR2: SEHNR, FQNEAQ (reference sequence). V lost 5 bases and J 5 bases, leaving 27 bases between the germline ends. The CDR3 runs 18 residues. The CDR3 region has the DNA TGTGCCAGCAGCCTGTCCATGACTAGCTCAGGGGCTGAGGAGACCCAGTACTTC. Amino acid sequence: CASSLSMTSSGAEETQYF.

This clonotype was recorded a few times. The chain couples TRBV9 to TRBJ2-1; tentative D call: TRBD1 (5 bases). Germline loops: CDR1 SGDLS, CDR2 YYNGEE. Between the trimmed V and J ends, which lost 3 bases and 4 bases, there was a span of 14 bases. The CDR3 runs to 15 residues. CDR3 sequence: CASSAQGGVYNEQFF. The CDR3 nucleotides are TGTGCCAGCAGCGCCCAGGGTGGGGTTTACAATGAGCAGTTCTTC.

This sequence joins TRBV6-1 and TRBJ1-5; unclear D gene. This CDR3 region has 16 residues. V was pared by 6 bases and J by 0 bases, with 15 bases between. CDR1 is MNHNS, CDR2 SASEGT, per germline. CDR3 in amino acids: CASSPMRPFSNQPQHF. As DNA, the CDR3 is TGTGCCAGCAGCCCGATGAGGCCGTTTAGCAATCAGCCCCAGCATTTT.

In its sample, this clonotype was seen a few times. The chain has TRBV12-3 or TRBV12-4 and TRBJ1-4, with a possible D match to TRBD1 (5 bases). CDR3 length: 14 residues. V was clipped by 2 bases and J by 5 bases, with 9 bases between them. CDR3 sequence reads: CASSLHRQNEKLFF. In DNA, the CDR3 is TGTGCCAGCAGTTTACACAGGCAGAATGAAAAACTGTTTTTT.

This clonotype occurred many times. The CDR3 region is CSVELQGRDTQYF. DNA of the CDR3: TGCAGCGTTGAATTACAGGGTCGGGATACGCAGTATTTT. The chain joins TRBV29-1 to TRBJ2-3, with D possibly being TRBD1 (6 bases). This CDR3 is built from 13 residues. Trimming removed 2 bases from V and 6 bases from J, with 12 bases in between. Germline CDR1 reads SQVTM; CDR2 reads ANQGSEA.

This clonotype has just a few counts. The rearrangement joins TRBV5-1 to TRBJ2-7; 8 positions agree with TRBD2. J lost 3 bases, V lost 6 bases, and 20 bases had no gene match. Germline V lookup: CDR1 SGHRS, CDR2 YFSETQ. The CDR3 is 18 amino acids. The CDR3 region has the DNA TGCGCCAGCATGACAAGCGGGAGAATATCGGCAACAGGCTACGAGCAGTACTTC. Translation gives CASMTSGRISATGYEQYF.

The chain links TRBV12-3 or TRBV12-4 to TRBJ2-1; TRBD1 aligns across 9 bases. CDR3 length equals 15 residues. V was pared by 1 base and J by 6 bases, with 4 bases of the junction left unmatched. CDR3 nucleotides: TGTGCCAGCAGTTTAGGACAGGGGGGGGCCAATGAGCAGTTCTTC. Translation gives CASSLGQGGANEQFF.

J is TRBJ2-1 and V is TRBV7-3; D is unresolved. The CDR3 sequence is 12 residues long. The V and J ends lost 4 bases and 5 bases respectively, with 6 bases between them. Germline values: CDR1 SGHTA, CDR2 FQGTGA. For the CDR3, the DNA is TGTGCCAGCAGCTCCAAGAACAATGAGCAGTTCTTC. This gives the protein CASSSKNNEQFF.